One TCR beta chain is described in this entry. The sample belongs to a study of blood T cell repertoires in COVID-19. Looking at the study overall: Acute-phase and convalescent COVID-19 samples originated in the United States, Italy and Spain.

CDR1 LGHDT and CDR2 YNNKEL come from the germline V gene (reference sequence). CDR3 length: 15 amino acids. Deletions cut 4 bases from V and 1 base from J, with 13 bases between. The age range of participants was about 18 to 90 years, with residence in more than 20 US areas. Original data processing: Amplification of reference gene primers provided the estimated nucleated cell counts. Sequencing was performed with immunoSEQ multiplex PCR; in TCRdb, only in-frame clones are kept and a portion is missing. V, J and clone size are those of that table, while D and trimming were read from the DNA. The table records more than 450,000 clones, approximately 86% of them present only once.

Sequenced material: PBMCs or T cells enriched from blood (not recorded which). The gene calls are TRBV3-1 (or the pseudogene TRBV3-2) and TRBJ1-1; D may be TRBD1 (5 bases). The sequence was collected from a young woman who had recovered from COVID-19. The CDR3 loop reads CASSRNRGWNTEAFF. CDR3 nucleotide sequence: TGTGCCAGCAGCCGGAATAGGGGCTGGAACACTGAAGCTTTCTTT.